The 15 T cell receptor beta chains below were found in one sample sequenced in a study of human T cells and chemical hapten exposure. Time point given: patch test 2, 6 weeks after DPC sensitization. Documented treatment: therapeutic diphenylcyclopropenone sensitization with weekly scalp DPC. Whole blood that had not been fractionated was the source of extracted total RNA. Via MiXCR, TCRdb re-called the RACE reads, giving one row per CDR3 protein. The table has tens of thousands of distinct CDR3 sequences, roughly 10% seen once. Material: whole blood, obtained in connection with sensitization to the hapten diphenylcyclopropenone (DPC). Source of these receptors: a woman aged 25-40 years with alopecia areata. Some clones in this sample may be carry-over from other donors' samples.

Only a few counts were recorded for this clonotype. The chain employs TRBV6-2 or TRBV6-3 and TRBJ2-3; the match to TRBD1 covers 9 bases. The trim removed 7 bases at V and 6 bases at J, leaving 8 bases unmatched. Germline loops: CDR1 MNHEY, CDR2 SVGEGT. The CDR3 length is 14 residues. The CDR3 here is CASNQQGATDTQYF. Written as DNA, the CDR3 is TGTGCCAGCAATCAACAGGGGGCAACCGATACGCAGTATTTT.

The chain links TRBV19 to TRBJ1-5; a possible D gene is TRBD1 (5 bases). CDR1 is LNHDA, CDR2 SQIVND, per germline (reference sequence). CDR3 length: 16 residues. The V end was cut by 4 bases, the J end by 1 base, with 14 bases between. The CDR3 here is CASSKSDSQSNQPQHF. The DNA of the CDR3 is TGTGCCAGTAGTAAATCCGACAGTCAAAGCAATCAGCCCCAGCATTTT.

This clonotype was counted at least ten times. This chain connects TRBV5-1 to TRBJ2-1, with 8 bases fitting TRBD2. The germline V gene has CDR1 SGHRS and CDR2 YFSETQ. The CDR3 runs 15 residues. Trimming took 1 base from V and 7 from J; bases not matched to a gene: 7. The CDR3 reads CASSLIGGGLNEQFF. CDR3 in DNA: TGCGCCAGCAGCTTGATTGGCGGGGGGCTGAATGAGCAGTTCTTC. The full variable domain, with the rest looked up from reference TRBV5-1 and TRBJ2-1, is KAGVTQTPRYLIKTRGQQVTLSCSPISGHRSVSWYQQTPGQGLQFLFEYFSETQRNKGNFPGRFSGRQFSNSRSEMNVSTLELGDSALYLCASSLIGGGLNEQFFGPGTRLTVL.

CDR3 DNA sequence: TGTGCCAGCAGCGTAGACGGGGGGCTGGGCACAGATACGCAGTATTTT. The encoded protein is CASSVDGGLGTDTQYF. J is TRBJ2-3 and V is TRBV9, with D perhaps matching TRBD2 (7 bases). Trimming shortened V by 0 bases and J by 1 base, and 12 bases separated the two germline ends. The V gene's germline CDR1 is SGDLS and CDR2 YYNGEE. The CDR3 consists of 16 residues.

This rearrangement joins TRBV6-6 to TRBJ1-2, with D perhaps matching TRBD1 (6 bases). Germline V gene lookup returns CDR1 MNHNY and CDR2 SVGAGI (reference sequence). V was pared by 5 bases and J by 3 bases, with 16 bases between. The CDR3 covers 15 residues. CDR3 coding DNA: TGTGCCAGCAGTACCTCGGACAGAGGATACTATGGCTACACCTTC. Its translation is CASSTSDRGYYGYTF.

This clonotype was counted ten times or more. V is TRBV6-5 and J is TRBJ2-3, with TRBD2 as a possible D gene (7 bases). This CDR3 region has 13 residues. V dropped 8 bases and J dropped 3 bases, with 12 bases sitting between them. Germline values: CDR1 MNHEY, CDR2 SVGAGI. CDR3 loop: CASEGGPTDTQYF. CDR3 DNA: TGTGCCAGCGAGGGGGGGCCTACAGATACGCAGTATTTT.

This chain uses TRBV2 with TRBJ2-3; TRBD2 matches at 11 bases. With 7 bases clipped from V and 9 bases from J, the junction kept 9 bases outside the gene matches. The germline CDR1 and CDR2 sequences are SNHLY and FYNNEI. The CDR3 loop spans 14 amino acids. The CDR3 region has the DNA TGTGCCAGCAAGGCTAGCGGGGGGCTAGGGACGCAGTATTTT. Protein: CASKASGGLGTQYF.

This clonotype has just a few counts. The J gene is TRBJ2-2, the V gene TRBV12-3 or TRBV12-4; D not resolved. Trimming took 7 bases from V and 5 from J, leaving 5 bases between them. The CDR3 has 11 residues. CDR3 residues: CASTRTGELFF. The CDR3 DNA reads TGTGCCAGCACCAGAACCGGGGAGCTGTTTTTT.

This clonotype was recorded at least ten times. The rearrangement uses TRBV7-2 and TRBJ2-3; tentatively, D is TRBD2 (5 bases). Trimming left V 5 bases short and J 1 base short, with 13 bases between. Germline CDR1 and CDR2: SGHTA and FQGNSA. This CDR3 has 15 residues. The CDR3 DNA sequence: TGTGCCAGCAGCCGCCCGTCCGGGGGCACAGATACGCAGTATTTT. It encodes CASSRPSGGTDTQYF.

This clonotype has a count of ten or more. V and J are TRBV20-1 and TRBJ2-7; D call uncertain. The CDR3 sequence is 11 residues long. Deletions cut 2 bases from V and 6 bases from J, with 8 bases between. Germline V CDR1 and CDR2: DFQATT, SNEGSKA (reference sequence). CDR3 region: CSARLRIEQYF. Written as DNA, the CDR3 is TGCAGTGCTAGACTCCGGATCGAGCAGTACTTC.

This clonotype was observed at least ten times. The rearrangement joins TRBV18 to TRBJ2-5; D uncertain. V dropped 3 bases and J dropped 5 bases, with 13 bases sitting between them. The CDR3 is 14 amino acids. In germline, CDR1 is KGHSH, CDR2 LQKENI. CDR3 nucleotide sequence: TGTGCCAGCTCACCCGAGTACGGCCGGGAGACCCAGTACTTC. Its protein product is CASSPEYGRETQYF.

This clonotype was seen ten or more times. The chain couples TRBV7-9 to TRBJ1-3; 7 bases agree with TRBD1. CDR1 SEHNR and CDR2 FQNEAQ come from the germline V gene (reference sequence). The CDR3 is made up of 15 amino acids. J lost 4 bases, V lost 3 bases, and 6 bases had no gene match. The CDR3 is CASSFIQGTGNTIYF. The CDR3 bases are TGTGCCAGCAGCTTCATACAGGGGACCGGAAACACCATATATTTT.

Ten or more counts support this clonotype. The chain couples TRBV12-3 or TRBV12-4 to TRBJ1-5; TRBD1 is a possible D gene (5 bases). This CDR3 spans 15 amino acids. Trimming pared 3 bases from V and 7 bases from J, leaving 16 bases between. The CDR3, as DNA: TGTGCCAGCAGTTTTGGGGGGGGTAGGGTACAGCCCCAGCATTTT. Translation gives CASSFGGGRVQPQHF.

Here the CDR3 DNA reads TGTGCCAGCAGCTTTAGCGGGGACCGCACAGATACGCAGTATTTT. As protein: CASSFSGDRTDTQYF. The gene calls are TRBV11-1 and TRBJ2-3, with 8 positions matching TRBD2. V lost 3 bases and J lost 1; bases outside the gene matches: 3. The length of the CDR3 is 15 residues. In germline, CDR1 is SGHAT, CDR2 FQDESV (reference sequence).

This chain joins TRBV7-6 and TRBJ2-1; the match to TRBD2 covers 8 bases. Per the germline V gene, CDR1 is SGHVS and CDR2 is FNYEAQ. Trimming removed 7 bases from V and 6 bases from J; junction bases left unmatched: 5. This CDR3 has 13 amino acids. CDR3 bases: TGTGCCAGCACCGGCGGGGGGAGCAATGAGCAGTTCTTC. Translated: CASTGGGSNEQFF. The variable domain in full, completed from reference TRBV7-6 and TRBJ2-1, reads GAGVSQSPRYKVTKRGQDVALRCDPISGHVSLYWYRQALGQGPEFLTYFNYEAQQDKSGLPNDRFSAERPEGSISTLTIQRTEQRDSAMYRCASTGGGSNEQFFGPGTRLTVL.